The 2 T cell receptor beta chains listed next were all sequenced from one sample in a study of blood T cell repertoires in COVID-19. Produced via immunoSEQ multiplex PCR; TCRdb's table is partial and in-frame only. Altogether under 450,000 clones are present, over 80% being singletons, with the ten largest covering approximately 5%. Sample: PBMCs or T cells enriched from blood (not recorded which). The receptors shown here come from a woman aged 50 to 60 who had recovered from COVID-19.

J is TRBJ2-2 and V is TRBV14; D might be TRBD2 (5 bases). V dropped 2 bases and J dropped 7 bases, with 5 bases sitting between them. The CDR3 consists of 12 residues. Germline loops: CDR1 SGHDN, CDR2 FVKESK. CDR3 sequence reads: CASSQRGGELFF. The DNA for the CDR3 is TGTGCCAGCAGCCAACGGGGCGGGGAGCTGTTTTTT.

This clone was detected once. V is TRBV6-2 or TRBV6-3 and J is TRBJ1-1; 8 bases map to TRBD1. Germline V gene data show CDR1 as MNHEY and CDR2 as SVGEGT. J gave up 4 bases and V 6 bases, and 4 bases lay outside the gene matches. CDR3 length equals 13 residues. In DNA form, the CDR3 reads TGTGCCAGCAGGCCTACAGGGGGCACTGAAGCTTTCTTT. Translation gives CASRPTGGTEAFF.